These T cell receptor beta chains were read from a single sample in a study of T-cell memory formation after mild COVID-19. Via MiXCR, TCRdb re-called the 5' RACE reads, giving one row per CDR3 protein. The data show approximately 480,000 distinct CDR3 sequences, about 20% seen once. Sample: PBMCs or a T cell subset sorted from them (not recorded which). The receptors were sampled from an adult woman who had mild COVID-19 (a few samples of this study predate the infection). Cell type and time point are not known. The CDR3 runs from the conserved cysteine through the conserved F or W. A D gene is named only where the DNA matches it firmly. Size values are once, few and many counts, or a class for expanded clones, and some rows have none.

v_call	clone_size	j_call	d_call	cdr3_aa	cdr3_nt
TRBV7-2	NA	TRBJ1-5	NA	CASSLTTGLNQPQHF	TGTGCCAGCAGCTTAACGACAGGACTTAATCAGCCCCAGCATTTT
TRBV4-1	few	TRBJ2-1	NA	CASSQYYGVEQFF	TGCGCCAGCAGCCAATATTACGGGGTCGAGCAGTTCTTC
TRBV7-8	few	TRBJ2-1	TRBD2	CASSLGEAGLNEQFF	TGTGCCAGCAGCTTAGGGGAAGCGGGGTTAAATGAGCAGTTCTTC
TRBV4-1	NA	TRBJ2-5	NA	CASSPRMPGTATQYF	TGCGCCAGCAGCCCAAGAATGCCGGGGACGGCGACCCAGTACTTC
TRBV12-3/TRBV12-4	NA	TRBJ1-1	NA	CASSLRGLTEAFF	TGTGCCAGCAGTTTACGAGGGTTGACTGAAGCTTTCTTT
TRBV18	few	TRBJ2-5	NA	CASSPLGGPETQYF	TGTGCCAGCTCACCTCTCGGGGGTCCGGAGACCCAGTACTTC
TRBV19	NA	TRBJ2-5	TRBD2	CASSSGQRGSETQYF	TGTGCCAGTAGTAGCGGACAGCGGGGGTCAGAGACCCAGTACTTC
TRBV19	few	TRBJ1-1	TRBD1	CASKRGQDYPNTEAFF	TGTGCCAGTAAGCGGGGACAGGACTACCCGAACACTGAAGCTTTCTTT
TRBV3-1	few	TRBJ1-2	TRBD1	CASSRGFGADRRGYTF	TGTGCCAGCAGCCGGGGCTTCGGTGCGGACAGGCGCGGCTACACCTTC
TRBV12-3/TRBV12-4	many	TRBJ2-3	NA	CASRSSGDTQYF	TGTGCCAGCAGATCGAGCGGGGATACGCAGTATTTT
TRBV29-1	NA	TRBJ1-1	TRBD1	CSGTEGQSNTEAFF	TGCAGCGGTACCGAGGGACAGTCGAACACTGAAGCTTTCTTT
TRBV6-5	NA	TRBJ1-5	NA	CASSPAGVNQPQHF	TGTGCCAGCAGTCCGGCTGGGGTAAATCAGCCCCAGCATTTT
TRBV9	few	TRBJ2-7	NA	CASSVAAGAYEQYF	TGTGCCAGCAGCGTAGCCGCAGGGGCCTACGAGCAGTACTTC
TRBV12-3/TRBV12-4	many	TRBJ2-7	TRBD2	CASSRLAGSYEQYF	TGTGCCAGCAGTAGACTAGCGGGATCCTACGAGCAGTACTTC
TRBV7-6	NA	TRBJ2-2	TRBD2	CASSMLAGDTGELFF	TGTGCCAGCAGCATGCTAGCGGGGGACACCGGGGAGCTGTTTTTT
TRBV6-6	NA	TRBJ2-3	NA	CASSYSRDTQYF	TGTGCCAGCAGTTACTCCCGAGATACGCAGTATTTT
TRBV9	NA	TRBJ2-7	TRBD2	CASSVQAGEIREQYF	TGTGCCAGCAGCGTACAGGCGGGAGAAATAAGGGAGCAGTACTTC
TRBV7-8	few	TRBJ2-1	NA	CASSLVAATYNEQFF	TGTGCCAGCAGCTTGGTAGCAGCTACCTACAATGAGCAGTTCTTC
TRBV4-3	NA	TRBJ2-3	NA	CASSHDALRGGTDTQYF	TGCGCCAGCAGCCATGATGCCCTTCGAGGGGGCACAGATACGCAGTATTTT
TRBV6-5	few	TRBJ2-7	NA	CASTSTGFDEQYF	TGTGCCAGCACCAGCACAGGGTTTGACGAGCAGTACTTC
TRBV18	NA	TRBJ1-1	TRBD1	CASSPGTGGLLFEAFF	TGTGCCAGCTCACCTGGGACAGGGGGCCTTTTGTTCGAAGCTTTCTTT
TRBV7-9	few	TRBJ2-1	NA	CASSLQHSSYNEQFF	TGTGCCAGCAGCCTACAGCATAGCTCCTACAATGAGCAGTTCTTC
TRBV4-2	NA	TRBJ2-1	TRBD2	CASSQDVELAGTYNEQFF	TGTGCCAGCAGCCAAGACGTCGAACTAGCGGGCACCTACAATGAGCAGTTCTTC
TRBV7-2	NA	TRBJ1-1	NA	CASSRGNLNTEAFF	TGTGCCAGCAGCCGGGGCAACCTGAACACTGAAGCTTTCTTT
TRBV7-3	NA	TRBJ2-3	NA	CASSAMLADTQYF	TGTGCCAGCAGCGCTATGCTAGCAGATACGCAGTATTTT
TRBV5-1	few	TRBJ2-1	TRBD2	CASSLLAGDPTEQFF	TGCGCCAGCAGCTTGCTAGCGGGAGATCCGACTGAGCAGTTCTTC
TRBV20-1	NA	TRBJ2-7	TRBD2	CSARAPGSGRAIGSILEQYF	TGCAGTGCTAGAGCCCCGGGTAGCGGGAGGGCGATAGGTAGCATCCTCGAGCAGTACTTC
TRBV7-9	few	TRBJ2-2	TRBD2	CASSFGTSPTGELFF	TGTGCCAGCAGCTTCGGGACTAGCCCCACCGGGGAGCTGTTTTTT
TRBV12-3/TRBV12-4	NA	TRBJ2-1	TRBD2	CASSLGLGEGTHNEQFF	TGTGCCAGCAGTCTAGGTTTAGGGGAGGGGACCCACAATGAGCAGTTCTTC
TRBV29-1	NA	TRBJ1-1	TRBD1	CSVGAGQKNTEAFF	TGCAGCGTTGGAGCGGGACAGAAGAACACTGAAGCTTTCTTT
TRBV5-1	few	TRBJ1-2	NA	CASSLTTGSPSGYTF	TGCGCCAGCAGTCTCACTACAGGGTCTCCGAGCGGCTACACCTTC
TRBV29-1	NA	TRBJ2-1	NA	CSVRKTGDEQFF	TGCAGCGTCAGAAAAACGGGCGATGAGCAGTTCTTC
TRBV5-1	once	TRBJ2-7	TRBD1	CASSLETGGGNEQYF	TGCGCCAGCAGCTTAGAGACAGGGGGAGGCAACGAGCAGTACTTC
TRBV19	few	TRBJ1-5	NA	CASCWINQPQHF	TGTGCCAGTTGCTGGATTAATCAGCCCCAGCATTTT
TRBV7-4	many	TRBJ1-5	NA	CASSLVVRESNQPQHF	TGTGCCAGCAGCTTAGTAGTCAGGGAGAGCAATCAGCCCCAGCATTTT
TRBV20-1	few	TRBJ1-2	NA	CSAVSGITYGYTF	TGCAGTGCCGTGTCAGGGATCACCTATGGCTACACCTTC
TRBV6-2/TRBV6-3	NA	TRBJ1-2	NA	CASRDPGHYGYTF	TGTGCCAGCCGGGACCCGGGGCACTATGGCTACACCTTC
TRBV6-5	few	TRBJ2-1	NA	CASSYSRRVSSYNEQFF	TGTGCCAGCAGTTACTCGAGAAGGGTTAGCTCCTACAATGAGCAGTTCTTC
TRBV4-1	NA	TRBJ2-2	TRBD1	CASGQGTGELFF	TGCGCCAGCGGACAGGGCACCGGGGAGCTGTTTTTT
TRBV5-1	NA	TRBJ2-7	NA	CASSSDPGEQYF	TGCGCCAGCAGCTCTGACCCGGGGGAGCAGTACTTC
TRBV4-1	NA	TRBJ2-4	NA	CASSQDSRRLSTKNIQYF	TGCGCCAGCAGCCAAGATTCTAGGAGGCTCAGCACCAAAAACATTCAGTACTTC
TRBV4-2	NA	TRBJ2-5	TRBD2	CASSQVGVARGETQYF	TGTGCCAGCAGCCAAGTTGGAGTCGCGCGGGGGGAGACCCAGTACTTC
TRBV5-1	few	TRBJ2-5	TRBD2	CASSGGGLREGPKETQYF	TGCGCCAGCAGCGGCGGAGGCTTGCGGGAGGGCCCGAAAGAGACCCAGTACTTC
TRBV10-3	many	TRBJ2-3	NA	CAISDQGFVADTQYF	TGTGCCATCAGTGATCAGGGGTTCGTTGCAGATACGCAGTATTTT
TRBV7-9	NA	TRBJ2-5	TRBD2	CASSPGLAGVPQETQYF	TGTGCCAGCAGCCCAGGACTAGCGGGGGTTCCTCAAGAGACCCAGTACTTC
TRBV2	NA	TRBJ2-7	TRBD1	CASRGTGGNKFYEQYF	TGTGCCAGCCGAGGGACAGGGGGCAATAAATTCTACGAGCAGTACTTC
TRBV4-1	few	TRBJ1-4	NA	CASSLRSGGVLSSNEKLFF	TGCGCCAGCAGCCTTCGCTCTGGGGGAGTTCTAAGTTCTAATGAAAAACTGTTTTTT
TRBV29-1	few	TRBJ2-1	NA	CSVEAGSSYNEQFF	TGCAGCGTTGAGGCGGGGAGCTCCTACAATGAGCAGTTCTTC
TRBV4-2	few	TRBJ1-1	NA	CASSQDVGGNTEAFF	TGTGCCAGCAGCCAAGACGTAGGGGGGAACACTGAAGCTTTCTTT
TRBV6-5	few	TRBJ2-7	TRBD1	CASRPTGTGGSYEQYF	TGTGCCAGCAGGCCGACCGGGACAGGGGGCTCCTACGAGCAGTACTTC
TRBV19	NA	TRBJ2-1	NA	CASSMNSVGGGNEQFF	TGTGCCAGTAGTATGAATTCGGTTGGCGGAGGGAATGAGCAGTTCTTC
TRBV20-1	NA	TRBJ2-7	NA	CSARRGRGPYEQYF	TGCAGTGCCCGGAGGGGGCGCGGACCCTACGAGCAGTACTTC
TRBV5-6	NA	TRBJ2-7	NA	CASSYGQNSYEQYF	TGTGCCAGCAGTTACGGACAGAATTCCTACGAGCAGTACTTC
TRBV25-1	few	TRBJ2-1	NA	CASSERLEAHNEQFF	TGTGCCAGCAGTGAACGTCTAGAAGCCCACAATGAGCAGTTCTTC
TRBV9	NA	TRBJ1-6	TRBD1	CASSARPDRGGSPLHF	TGTGCCAGCAGCGCAAGACCGGACAGGGGTGGATCACCCCTCCACTTT
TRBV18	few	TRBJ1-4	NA	CASSPAINEKLFF	TGTGCCAGCTCACCGGCCATAAACGAAAAACTGTTTTTT
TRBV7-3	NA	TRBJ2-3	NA	CASSSAARSLDTQYF	TGTGCCAGCAGCTCAGCGGCTAGGAGTCTCGATACGCAGTATTTT
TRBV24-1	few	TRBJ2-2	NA	CATSEAQNTGELFF	TGTGCCACCAGTGAAGCCCAAAATACCGGGGAGCTGTTTTTT
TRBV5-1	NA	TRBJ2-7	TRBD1	CASSGGQPLYEQYF	TGCGCCAGCAGCGGGGGACAGCCCCTCTACGAGCAGTACTTC
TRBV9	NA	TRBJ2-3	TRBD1	CASSLGTGVTDTQYF	TGTGCCAGCAGCCTTGGGACAGGGGTCACAGATACGCAGTATTTT